This TCR beta chain was recorded in a study of shared clonotypes between healthy human individuals. Clones were sequenced by immunoSEQ multiplex PCR, and TCRdb holds only the in-frame ones, with some missing. The sample holds over a million clones; 95% to 99% are singletons and the top ten take about 0.4%. CDR3 size: 15 residues. Unmatched junction bases numbered 4, after V lost 1 base and J lost 6 bases. The germline V gene encodes CDR1 SGHTA and CDR2 FQGTGA. The chain carries TRBV7-3 and TRBJ2-2; 8 bases agree with TRBD1. This TCR was recovered from a young man in good health. The sample taken for sequencing was naive CD4+ T cells sorted from blood. Subset: CD45RA+ positively selected. The CDR3 sequence: CASSLIGQGPGELFF. The CDR3 DNA reads TGTGCCAGCAGCTTAATAGGACAGGGTCCCGGGGAGCTGTTTTTT.